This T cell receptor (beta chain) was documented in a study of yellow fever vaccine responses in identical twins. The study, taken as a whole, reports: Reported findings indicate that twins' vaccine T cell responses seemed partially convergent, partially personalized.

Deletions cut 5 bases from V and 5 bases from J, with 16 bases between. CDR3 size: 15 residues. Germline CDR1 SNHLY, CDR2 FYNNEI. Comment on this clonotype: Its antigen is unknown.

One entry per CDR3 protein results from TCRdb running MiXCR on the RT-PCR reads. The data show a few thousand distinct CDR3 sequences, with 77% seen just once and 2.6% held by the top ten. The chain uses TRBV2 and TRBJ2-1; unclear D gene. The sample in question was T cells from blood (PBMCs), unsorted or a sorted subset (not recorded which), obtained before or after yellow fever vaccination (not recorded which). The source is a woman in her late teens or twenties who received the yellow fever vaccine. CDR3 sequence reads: CASSLPESNDNEQFF. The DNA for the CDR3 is TGTGCCAGCAGTCTACCGGAGTCCAACGACAATGAGCAGTTCTTC.